One and the same sample provided the 23 T cell receptor beta chains below, sequenced in a study of cytomegalovirus exposure and HLA in healthy donors. In the PCR, 60 Vbeta and 13 Jbeta primers were used. The table came from immunoSEQ multiplex PCR; TCRdb's copy has only in-frame clones and leaves some out. The sample contains 200,000 or so clones, about 76% of which appear only once. The sequenced sample was PBMCs. The receptors stem from a male donor in good health and CMV-seropositive.

The chain uses TRBV19 and TRBJ1-5; D might be TRBD1 (6 bases). This CDR3 contains 14 residues. Germline values: CDR1 LNHDA, CDR2 SQIVND (reference sequence). V lost 7 bases and J lost 11, with 21 bases in between. The CDR3: CASKGFTGSVAQHF. The CDR3, as DNA: TGTGCCAGTAAAGGATTCACAGGGTCGGTGGCCCAGCATTTT.

The chain employs TRBV19 and TRBJ1-6; D gene uncertain. The CDR3 is 12 residues long. Per the germline V gene, CDR1 is LNHDA and CDR2 is SQIVND (reference sequence). V lost 5 bases and J 13 bases, leaving 12 bases between the germline ends. Written as DNA, the CDR3 is TGTGCCAGTAGTTCCACCCCGGAGCCCCTCCACTTT. Its protein product is CASSSTPEPLHF.

This clone was seen only once. The V and J genes are TRBV27 and TRBJ2-7; 7 nucleotides match TRBD2. The germline V gene encodes CDR1 MNHEY and CDR2 SMNVEV (reference sequence). V was pared by 5 bases and J by 7 bases, with 14 bases of the junction left unmatched. CDR3 length: 15 residues. CDR3 coding DNA: TGTGCCAGCAGTCCGCTAGCGGAGAATAAGGGGGAGCAGTACTTC. Translation: CASSPLAENKGEQYF.

V usage is TRBV7-2 and J usage is TRBJ2-7; 7 bases are a match to TRBD1. Germline lookup yields CDR1 SGHTA and CDR2 FQGNSA. The CDR3 totals 17 residues. Trimming removed 2 bases from V and 1 base from J; junction bases left unmatched: 11. The CDR3 nucleotides read TGTGCCAGCAGCTTATCCCGGACAGGCCTTTCTTCCTACGAGCAGTACTTC. This encodes CASSLSRTGLSSYEQYF.

V gene TRBV19 combines with J gene TRBJ1-6; 7 bases align to TRBD1. Per germline, CDR1 LNHDA and CDR2 SQIVND (reference sequence). CDR3 length: 13 residues. Trimming cost V 9 bases and J 3 bases; bases outside gene matches: 2. Here the CDR3 reads CASRDSYNSPLHF. DNA of the CDR3: TGTGCCAGCCGGGACAGCTATAATTCACCCCTCCACTTT.

This clone occurred a few times. The chain uses TRBV10-3 and TRBJ2-1; D remains ambiguous. Germline CDR1 reads ENHRY; CDR2 reads SYGVKD. The CDR3 totals 14 residues. V was shortened by 4 bases and J by 4 bases, with 11 bases between the two germline ends. As DNA, the CDR3 is TGTGCCATCAGTGGTCCCCCCCAATACAATGAGCAGTTCTTC. Encoded protein: CAISGPPQYNEQFF.

This chain links TRBV18 with TRBJ1-5, with unresolved D. The V and J ends lost 4 bases and 6 bases respectively, with 10 bases between them. CDR1 and CDR2 from the germline V gene are KGHSH and LQKENI. The CDR3 has 13 amino acids. CDR3 sequence (DNA): TGTGCCAGCTCACTCCTAGTTGTTCAGCCCCAGCATTTT. It translates to CASSLLVVQPQHF.

The table lists this clone with a few counts. The V gene is TRBV28, the J gene TRBJ2-7, with D perhaps matching TRBD2 (7 bases). V dropped 1 base and J dropped 10 bases, with 23 bases sitting between them. The CDR3 contains 16 residues. Germline V gene data show CDR1 as MDHEN and CDR2 as SYDVKM. For the CDR3, the DNA is TGTGCCAGCAGTTTATACGGGGGCGGGGGAGGACGAGGTCAGTACTTC. Protein product: CASSLYGGGGGRGQYF.

The chain combines TRBV6-5 with TRBJ1-2; 8 nucleotides agree with TRBD1. CDR3 length: 15 amino acids. Germline V gene sequence: CDR1 MNHEY, CDR2 SVGAGI. With V trimmed by 0 bases and J by 7 bases, 7 bases remained unmatched. CDR3 in amino acids: CASSYSAGGVSGYTF. The CDR3 DNA reads as TGTGCCAGCAGTTACTCGGCAGGGGGCGTAAGTGGCTACACCTTC.

This chain uses TRBV5-1 with TRBJ1-2, with D uncertain. Germline CDR1 and CDR2: SGHRS and YFSETQ. The CDR3 totals 14 residues. The germline V and J ends were trimmed by 4 bases and 3 bases, with 13 bases remaining between them. The chain's CDR3 is CASSLQTYDYGYTF. CDR3 DNA: TGCGCCAGCAGCCTTCAGACATATGACTATGGCTACACCTTC.

This chain joins TRBV5-6 and TRBJ1-2; TRBD1 is a possible D gene (5 bases). The CDR3 has 16 amino acids. CDR1 is SGHDT, CDR2 YYEEEE, per germline. Trimming shortened V by 3 bases and J by 8 bases, and 23 bases separated the two germline ends. In DNA form, the CDR3 reads TGTGCCAGCAGCTCGATTCTCCCAGGTCGATCAGGGGGCTACACCTTC. This encodes CASSSILPGRSGGYTF.

This chain links TRBV6-5 with TRBJ2-1; D is possibly TRBD2 (5 bases). This CDR3 has 15 amino acids. The ends were cut back, 6 bases at V and 4 bases at J, with 16 bases in the middle. In germline, CDR1 is MNHEY, CDR2 SVGAGI. The CDR3 nucleotides are TGTGCCAGCAGGTTTACAGCCTCGGGGTACAATGAGCAGTTCTTC. Protein sequence: CASRFTASGYNEQFF.

V is TRBV19 and J is TRBJ2-3, with no clear D. The CDR3 runs to 13 residues. With 4 bases removed from V and 3 bases from J, the gap between germline ends came to 8 bases. Per germline, CDR1 LNHDA and CDR2 SQIVND (reference sequence). CDR3 DNA sequence: TGTGCCAGTAGTAACGCGGCGACAGATACGCAGTATTTT. Its protein product is CASSNAATDTQYF.

A note on this clone: The same CDR3 also results from other DNA sequences found in this sample. This chain uses TRBV4-1 with TRBJ2-1; tentatively, D is TRBD2 (6 bases). The CDR3 has 15 residues. The V and J ends lost 4 bases and 0 bases respectively, with 10 bases between them. The germline V gene encodes CDR1 MGHRA and CDR2 YSYEKL. CDR3 bases: TGCGCCAGCAGCCGGGCGGGGAGCTCCTACAATGAGCAGTTCTTC. This sequence encodes CASSRAGSSYNEQFF.

The chain recombines TRBV12-5 with TRBJ2-1; TRBD2 matches 16 bases. This CDR3 comprises 14 residues. J lost 7 bases, V lost 8 bases, and 2 bases had no gene match. Germline assignment: CDR1 LGHNT and CDR2 FRNRAP. The DNA of the CDR3 is TGTGCTAGTAAGGGACTAGCGGGAGGGAATGAGCAGTTCTTC. Translation: CASKGLAGGNEQFF.

This clone is a singleton in its sample. The CDR3 DNA follows: TGTGCCAGCAGCTCCCCCGGTCACTCTGGAAACACCATATATTTT. Translated: CASSSPGHSGNTIYF. The V gene is TRBV5-4, the J gene TRBJ1-3; D is ambiguous. This CDR3 region has 15 residues. Germline lookup yields CDR1 SGHNT and CDR2 YYREEE (reference sequence). Trimming took 3 bases from V and 0 from J, leaving 10 bases between them.

The chain has TRBV29-1 and TRBJ2-5, with TRBD2 matching over 12 bases. Germline loops: CDR1 SQVTM, CDR2 ANQGSEA. This CDR3 comprises 19 residues. The V gene end was trimmed by 5 bases and the J gene end by 5 bases; junction bases not matched to a gene: 21. CDR3 protein: CSVQTSGGRWDEGWETQYF. Written as DNA, the CDR3 is TGCAGCGTTCAGACTAGCGGGGGCCGATGGGACGAAGGGTGGGAGACCCAGTACTTC.

In this sample, this clone turned up once. This chain connects TRBV4-1 to TRBJ1-1; the D gene is possibly TRBD1 (6 bases). The CDR3 runs 16 residues. Trimming removed 5 bases from V and 0 bases from J, with 16 bases in between. From germline, CDR1 is MGHRA and CDR2 YSYEKL. The CDR3 coding sequence is TGCGCCAGCAGCTTCGGGACACAGAAATTGAACACTGAAGCTTTCTTT. It encodes CASSFGTQKLNTEAFF.

The V and J genes are TRBV18 and TRBJ1-1; no clear D. The CDR3 is made up of 16 amino acids. Germline CDR1 KGHSH, CDR2 LQKENI. The V end lost 3 bases, the J end lost 8 bases, and 22 bases lay between the germline ends. CDR3 residues: CASSPRREGDWIEAFF. The CDR3, as DNA: TGTGCCAGCTCACCCCGAAGGGAGGGAGATTGGATCGAAGCTTTCTTT.

As concerns this clone: Its ends do not fully match the called genes, so a read error is possible. The J gene is TRBJ1-1, the V gene TRBV2; a possible D gene is TRBD1 (6 bases). CDR3 length: 14 residues. Germline V gene lookup returns CDR1 SNHLY and CDR2 FYNNEI. This chain's CDR3 is CAGSAGVMNTEAFF. The CDR3 DNA reads TGTGCCGGCAGTGCAGGGGTCATGAACACTGAAGCTTTCTTT.

J is TRBJ2-1 and V is TRBV12-5; D possibly corresponds to TRBD2 (6 bases). The germline V and J ends were trimmed by 4 bases and 8 bases, with 18 bases remaining between them. The germline V gene encodes CDR1 LGHNT and CDR2 FRNRAP. CDR3 length equals 15 residues. CDR3 in amino acids: CASGSGEESLDEQFF. The CDR3 DNA reads as TGTGCTAGTGGTTCCGGGGAGGAGAGCCTCGATGAGCAGTTCTTC.

This clone is a singleton in its sample. The chain employs TRBV7-2 and TRBJ1-1; 7 bases match TRBD1. This CDR3 spans 13 amino acids. Germline loops: CDR1 SGHTA, CDR2 FQGNSA. With V trimmed by 5 bases and J by 4 bases, 4 bases remained unmatched. The CDR3 loop reads CASSHDRATEAFF. The CDR3 DNA follows: TGTGCCAGCAGCCACGACAGGGCCACTGAAGCTTTCTTT.

The chain joins TRBV7-2 to TRBJ2-5; a weak D match, TRBD1 (6 bases). Trimming left V 2 bases short and J 4 bases short, with 17 bases between. CDR3 length equals 16 residues. CDR1 and CDR2 from the germline V gene are SGHTA and FQGNSA. CDR3 in amino acids: CASSLTGSGARETQYF. In DNA form, the CDR3 reads TGTGCCAGCAGCTTAACAGGGTCCGGGGCTAGAGAGACCCAGTACTTC. The whole variable domain, remainder taken from reference TRBV7-2 and TRBJ2-5, is GAGVSQSPSNKVTEKGKDVELRCDPISGHTALYWYRQSLGQGLEFLIYFQGNSAPDKSGLPSDRFSAERTGGSVSTLTIQRTQQEDSAVYLCASSLTGSGARETQYFGPGTRLLVL.